Shown below are 6 T cell receptor beta chains from a single sample sequenced in a study of cytotoxic CD8 clonotypes in ibrutinib-treated CLL. Libraries were prepared by immunoSEQ multiplex PCR; TCRdb keeps only in-frame clonotypes and omits some of them. The data contain 50,000 or so clones, 83% of them singletons. Sequenced here: PBMCs, sampled after 24 months of ibrutinib treatment. The receptors were sampled from a human donor with chronic lymphocytic leukemia.

This chain uses TRBV5-1 with TRBJ1-3; possibly TRBD1 for D (6 bases). V was cut by 4 bases and J by 2 bases, with 13 bases left in between. CDR3 length equals 15 residues. Germline CDR1 SGHRS, CDR2 YFSETQ. Here the CDR3 reads CASSATGHAGNTIYF. CDR3 nucleotides: TGCGCCAGCAGCGCAACAGGGCACGCTGGAAACACCATATATTTT.

This clone was picked up a small number of times. V gene TRBV6-4 combines with J gene TRBJ2-2, with D perhaps being TRBD1 or TRBD2 (5 bases each). Germline V gene sequence: CDR1 MRHNA, CDR2 SNTAGT. CDR3 length: 15 amino acids. V shed 6 bases and J shed 2 bases, with 13 bases lying between them. CDR3 in amino acids: CASRGTEANTGELFF. CDR3 bases: TGTGCCAGCAGAGGGACCGAAGCCAACACCGGGGAGCTGTTTTTT.

V gene TRBV28 combines with J gene TRBJ2-7; 10 bases match TRBD1. Germline V gene sequence: CDR1 MDHEN, CDR2 SYDVKM. The J segment lost 4 bases and the V segment lost 1 base, leaving 10 bases of the junction unmatched. This CDR3 contains 17 residues. DNA for the CDR3: TGTGCCAGCAGTTTATTACGCCTCAGGACAGGGGGTTACGAGCAGTACTTC. Its translation is CASSLLRLRTGGYEQYF.

V usage is TRBV15 and J usage is TRBJ2-6; possible D gene TRBD2, 7 bases. The CDR3 totals 15 residues. V was clipped by 5 bases and J by 4 bases, with 12 bases between them. Germline V gene data show CDR1 as LNHNV and CDR2 as YYDKDF (reference sequence). The CDR3 DNA reads as TGTGCCACCAGCGAGGGGGGGGCAGGGGCCAACGTCCTGACTTTC. Its translation: CATSEGGAGANVLTF.

This rearrangement joins TRBV27 to TRBJ2-3; 12 bases agree with TRBD2. Trimming cost V 7 bases and J 7 bases; bases outside gene matches: 6. Per the germline V gene, CDR1 is MNHEY and CDR2 is SMNVEV (reference sequence). The CDR3 is 14 residues long. The CDR3 is CASTTSGRGNTQYF. CDR3 coding DNA: TGTGCCAGCACGACTAGCGGGAGAGGTAATACGCAGTATTTT.

This chain links TRBV5-1 with TRBJ1-3; D is ambiguous. Deletions cut 4 bases from V and 7 bases from J, with 15 bases between. This CDR3 is 14 amino acids long. Germline CDR1 and CDR2: SGHRS and YFSETQ. CDR3 nucleotide sequence: TGCGCCAGCAGCCCGGGTGGAGGGTGGAACACCATATATTTT. It specifies CASSPGGGWNTIYF.